Presented here are 27 T cell receptor beta chains from one specimen sequenced in a study of identical twins. TCRdb called the 5' RACE reads again in MiXCR, with one record for every CDR3 protein. The sample shows 650,000 to 750,000 distinct CDR3 sequences, 21% of them seen only once. The same data also went into a second study, on T cells expressing NK-cell markers.

Sequencing was carried out using PBMCs. Source of these receptors: a woman between 18 and 30 years old in good health.

The V and J genes are TRBV20-1 and TRBJ2-5; the D is unclear. CDR1 and CDR2 (germline): DFQATT, SNEGSKA (reference sequence). The CDR3 length is 12 residues. Deletions cut 5 bases from V and 4 bases from J, with 11 bases between. The CDR3, as DNA: TGCAGTGCTTACAGACAAGGAGAGACCCAGTACTTC. Translating gives CSAYRQGETQYF.

The J gene is TRBJ2-2, the V gene TRBV20-1; 8 positions agree with TRBD1. V trimming: 8 bases; J trimming: 6 bases; junction bases outside the gene matches: 5. CDR1 is DFQATT and CDR2 is SNEGSKA in the germline V gene (reference sequence). This CDR3 comprises 12 residues. The CDR3 sequence is CSILTGAGELFF. The DNA for the CDR3 is TGCAGTATACTGACAGGGGCCGGGGAGCTGTTTTTT.

This clonotype has more than one count but fewer than ten. V is TRBV12-3 or TRBV12-4 and J is TRBJ2-1; 8 nucleotides align to TRBD2. J gave up 9 bases and V 7 bases, and 8 bases lay outside the gene matches. This CDR3 is built from 13 residues. CDR3 coding DNA: TGTGCCAGCACCCAAGCGGGAGCGGGTGAGCAGTTCTTC. Amino acids: CASTQAGAGEQFF.

This clonotype was recorded only once. The gene calls are TRBV12-3 or TRBV12-4 and TRBJ2-7; D gene unclear. V dropped 0 bases and J dropped 3 bases, with 9 bases sitting between them. The CDR3 extends over 14 amino acids. Here the CDR3 reads CASSLALQFYEQYF. Written as DNA, the CDR3 is TGTGCCAGCAGTTTAGCGCTACAATTCTACGAGCAGTACTTC.

This clonotype appeared many times. Relative to the germline gene, one junction end is altered; a read error may explain this. The chain uses TRBV7-7 and TRBJ2-1; possibly TRBD1 or TRBD2 for D (6 bases each). Germline V lookup: CDR1 SSHAT, CDR2 FNYEAQ (reference sequence). This CDR3 region has 15 residues. DNA of the CDR3: TGTGCTAGCAGTTCGGGGGCAACGGGTTACAATGAGCAGTTCTTC. Translating it yields CASSSGATGYNEQFF. Full variable domain (rest looked up from reference TRBV7-7 and TRBJ2-1): GAGVSQSPRYKVTKRGQDVTLRCDPISSHATLYWYQQALGQGPEFLTYFNYEAQPDKSGLPSDRFSAERPEGSISTLTIQRTEQRDSAMYRCASSSGATGYNEQFFGPGTRLTVL.

The sample holds many counts of this clonotype. This chain links TRBV29-1 with TRBJ2-2, with a possible D match to TRBD2 (7 bases). Germline V gene data show CDR1 as SQVTM and CDR2 as ANQGSEA. V was pared by 4 bases and J by 1 base, with 16 bases between. The CDR3 has 16 amino acids. The CDR3: CSVVFQGRENTGELFF. The DNA for the CDR3 is TGCAGCGTTGTATTTCAGGGGAGGGAGAACACCGGGGAGCTGTTTTTT.

The J gene is TRBJ2-3, the V gene TRBV20-1; 11 positions match TRBD2. CDR3 length: 15 residues. Germline CDR1 reads DFQATT; CDR2 reads SNEGSKA (reference sequence). Trimming removed 2 bases from V and 5 bases from J; junction bases left unmatched: 6. CDR3 residues: CSARKTSGILDTQYF. In DNA form, the CDR3 reads TGCAGTGCTAGAAAGACTAGCGGGATCTTAGATACGCAGTATTTT.

This clonotype was detected a few times. The rearrangement uses TRBV20-1 and TRBJ2-5, with D tentatively TRBD2 (5 bases). CDR1 and CDR2 from the germline V gene are DFQATT and SNEGSKA (reference sequence). The ends were cut back, 4 bases at V and 5 bases at J, with 14 bases in the middle. The CDR3 loop spans 13 amino acids. Here the CDR3 reads CSATYWRKETQYF. DNA of the CDR3: TGCAGTGCTACCTATTGGAGGAAGGAGACCCAGTACTTC.

The chain has TRBV27 and TRBJ2-2, with D possibly being TRBD1 (6 bases). This CDR3 contains 19 residues. Trimming stripped 0 bases from V and 0 bases from J, with 17 bases between. Germline CDR1 and CDR2: MNHEY and SMNVEV (reference sequence). The CDR3: CASSLSEYRTDSNTGELFF. As DNA, the CDR3 is TGTGCCAGCAGTTTATCGGAATATCGGACAGACTCGAACACCGGGGAGCTGTTTTTT.

In this sample, this clonotype turned up a few times. The J gene is TRBJ1-1, the V gene TRBV12-3 or TRBV12-4, with D perhaps matching TRBD1 (6 bases). The CDR3 length is 14 residues. Trimming shortened V by 3 bases and J by 3 bases, and 11 bases separated the two germline ends. The CDR3 loop is CASSFRGMDTEAFF. The CDR3 nucleotides are TGTGCCAGCAGTTTCAGGGGAATGGACACTGAAGCTTTCTTT.

This chain uses TRBV15 with TRBJ2-3; a weak D match, TRBD2 (6 bases). Trimming removed 3 bases at V and 2 bases at J, with 12 bases between. Germline lookup yields CDR1 LNHNV and CDR2 YYDKDF (reference sequence). The CDR3 totals 15 residues. CDR3 amino acids: CATSSGREYTDTQYF. CDR3 in DNA: TGTGCCACCAGCAGCGGGCGGGAATACACAGATACGCAGTATTTT.

The chain joins TRBV6-5 to TRBJ1-2, with TRBD1 matching over 8 bases. The length of the CDR3 is 16 residues. The germline CDR1 and CDR2 sequences are MNHEY and SVGAGI. Trimming removed 5 bases from V and 8 bases from J; junction bases left unmatched: 16. CDR3 DNA sequence: TGTGCCAGCAGTAGGCACTGGACCGGACAGGGAGGAGGCTACACCTTC. Encoded protein: CASSRHWTGQGGGYTF.

This clonotype was counted between two and nine times. V gene TRBV10-3 combines with J gene TRBJ2-3; 11 bases match TRBD2. Unmatched junction bases numbered 2, after V lost 2 bases and J lost 1 base. CDR1 ENHRY and CDR2 SYGVKD come from the germline V gene. This CDR3 is 16 amino acids long. CDR3 residues: CAISEATSGGTDTQYF. The CDR3 coding sequence is TGTGCCATCAGTGAGGCGACTAGCGGGGGCACAGATACGCAGTATTTT.

The sample holds many counts of this clonotype. V usage is TRBV5-1 and J usage is TRBJ2-3; no clear D. Germline-derived CDR1 and CDR2 are SGHRS and YFSETQ. With 0 bases removed from V and 5 bases from J, the gap between germline ends came to 4 bases. The CDR3 has 12 amino acids. The CDR3 protein is CASSLDLDTQYF. Here the CDR3 DNA reads TGCGCCAGCAGCTTGGACCTAGATACGCAGTATTTT.

This clonotype was seen repeatedly, ten times or more. The chain combines TRBV10-3 with TRBJ2-5; 7 nucleotides agree with TRBD2. The CDR3 has 18 amino acids. Per the germline V gene, CDR1 is ENHRY and CDR2 is SYGVKD. J lost 3 bases, V lost 5 bases, and 18 bases had no gene match. CDR3 sequence reads: CAISSRDGAKSGKETQYF. CDR3 sequence (DNA): TGTGCCATCAGTTCGCGGGATGGGGCGAAAAGCGGGAAAGAGACCCAGTACTTC.

This chain uses TRBV7-8 with TRBJ2-1; D call uncertain. CDR1 is SGHVS, CDR2 FQNEAQ, per germline. Trimming cost V 8 bases and J 8 bases, with 25 bases left between them. The CDR3 has 16 amino acids. The CDR3 DNA sequence: TGTGCCAGCTCCCCTAATCGGCTAGGGATGGTCTATGAGCAGTTCTTC. Residues: CASSPNRLGMVYEQFF.

The chain carries TRBV11-2 and TRBJ1-1, with TRBD1 identical over 8 bases. Germline V gene lookup returns CDR1 SGHAT and CDR2 FQNNGV. The CDR3 sequence is 19 residues long. The ends lost 0 bases at V and 4 bases at J; junction bases unmatched: 16. DNA for the CDR3: TGTGCCAGCAGCTTAGATCCCAGGGGGCCTATAACTTTATCCACTGAAGCTTTCTTT. It codes for CASSLDPRGPITLSTEAFF.

The chain uses TRBV24-1 and TRBJ1-1; no reliable D call. Trimming removed 5 bases from V and 6 bases from J, with 3 bases in between. CDR3 length: 10 residues. Looked up from germline, CDR1 is KGHDR and CDR2 is SFDVKD. CDR3: CATSVPEAFF. The CDR3 bases are TGTGCCACCAGTGTGCCTGAAGCTTTCTTT.

The table lists this clonotype with a few counts. J is TRBJ1-1 and V is TRBV20-1; the D gene is possibly TRBD1 (5 bases). The CDR3 is 15 amino acids. V shed 4 bases and J shed 6 bases, with 21 bases lying between them. Germline V gives CDR1 DFQATT, CDR2 SNEGSKA (reference sequence). In DNA form, the CDR3 reads TGCAGTGCTAATACAGGTCACAGGTTCAACGCTGAAGCTTTCTTT. The encoded protein is CSANTGHRFNAEAFF.

The gene calls are TRBV20-1 and TRBJ2-7, with D perhaps matching TRBD2 (6 bases). CDR1 and CDR2 from the germline V gene are DFQATT and SNEGSKA (reference sequence). The CDR3 length is 14 residues. Trimming removed 5 bases from V and 3 bases from J, with 17 bases in between. This chain's CDR3 is CSAHPGTGGYEQYF. The CDR3 bases are TGCAGTGCTCACCCAGGGACTGGGGGCTACGAGCAGTACTTC.

The rearrangement links TRBV2 to TRBJ2-7, with TRBD1 matching over 9 bases. From germline, CDR1 is SNHLY and CDR2 FYNNEI. The CDR3 is 12 residues long. J lost 4 bases, V lost 7 bases, and 2 bases had no gene match. CDR3 loop: CASKDRGYEQYF. DNA of the CDR3: TGTGCCAGCAAGGACAGGGGATACGAGCAGTACTTC. Full variable domain (remainder filled in from reference TRBV2 and TRBJ2-7): EPEVTQTPSHQVTQMGQEVILRCVPISNHLYFYWYRQILGQKVEFLVSFYNNEISEKSEIFDDQFSVERPDGSNFTLKIRSTKLEDSAMYFCASKDRGYEQYFGPGTRLTVT.

The chain is built from TRBV20-1 and TRBJ2-7, with 9 bases that match TRBD1. V dropped 5 bases and J dropped 6; count of bases not matched to a gene: 5. Germline CDR1 reads DFQATT; CDR2 reads SNEGSKA (reference sequence). This CDR3 spans 12 amino acids. CDR3: CSADRQGGEQYF. CDR3 DNA: TGCAGTGCTGACAGACAGGGGGGCGAGCAGTACTTC.

V and J are TRBV20-1 and TRBJ1-4, with a tentative D call TRBD1 (6 bases). The CDR3 covers 14 residues. Germline CDR1 reads DFQATT; CDR2 reads SNEGSKA (reference sequence). V shed 5 bases and J shed 8 bases, with 18 bases lying between them. The CDR3 loop reads CSASSGTFVEKLFF. The CDR3 nucleotides are TGCAGTGCTTCCTCTGGGACATTTGTAGAAAAACTGTTTTTT.

At least ten counts were recorded for this clonotype. V usage is TRBV29-1 and J usage is TRBJ1-1, with 7 bases lining up with TRBD1. The CDR3 sequence is 14 residues long. Germline V lookup: CDR1 SQVTM, CDR2 ANQGSEA. V shed 5 bases and J 0 bases; nucleotides not matched to a gene: 6. The CDR3 is CSVLKGQLNTEAFF. The CDR3 coding sequence is TGCAGCGTTCTCAAGGGACAGCTGAACACTGAAGCTTTCTTT.

In this sample, this clonotype turned up many times. V gene TRBV18 combines with J gene TRBJ2-3, with D hard to call. The V gene's germline CDR1 is KGHSH and CDR2 LQKENI. The CDR3 extends over 20 amino acids. V shed 3 bases and J shed 4 bases, with 29 bases lying between them. The CDR3 here is CASSPNLFSLTARGADTQYF. CDR3 DNA: TGTGCCAGCTCACCCAACCTCTTCTCCCTGACGGCCCGTGGGGCAGATACGCAGTATTTT. The entire variable domain, with the rest obtained from reference TRBV18 and TRBJ2-3, is as follows: NAGVMQNPRHLVRRRGQEARLRCSPMKGHSHVYWYRQLPEEGLKFMVYLQKENIIDESGMPKERFSAEFPKEGPSILRIQQVVRGDSAAYFCASSPNLFSLTARGADTQYFGPGTRLTVL.

At least ten counts were recorded for this clonotype. The chain couples TRBV3-1 to TRBJ2-3, with D tentatively TRBD2 (5 bases). Germline V lookup: CDR1 LGHDT, CDR2 YNNKEL (reference sequence). This CDR3 region has 13 residues. V was cut by 2 bases and J by 6 bases, with 9 bases left in between. CDR3 sequence (DNA): TGTGCCAGCAGCCAACGAGGGCTTGATACGCAGTATTTT. As protein: CASSQRGLDTQYF.

The chain links TRBV20-1 to TRBJ2-7, with 12 bases lining up with TRBD2. With V trimmed by 5 bases and J by 4 bases, 9 bases remained unmatched. Germline V gives CDR1 DFQATT, CDR2 SNEGSKA (reference sequence). The CDR3 totals 15 residues. The CDR3 loop is CSASRRTSGNYEQYF. CDR3 DNA: TGCAGTGCTTCGAGACGGACTAGCGGGAATTACGAGCAGTACTTC.